This TCR beta chain was profiled in a study of shared clonotypes between healthy human individuals. General study results and limits: Depth of sequencing was expected to influence donor clonotype sharing.

Only in-frame clones appear in the TCRdb table, and some are missing; sequencing was by immunoSEQ multiplex PCR. Among 2 million or so clones listed, approximately 94% were seen once. Note on this clone: As yet, its antigen is unknown.

Naivety among CD8 cells was defined by CD45RO negativity and positive CCR7 selection, thereby excluding terminally differentiated effector memory CD45RA+ cells. Losses at the gene ends were 2 bases for V and 5 bases for J; bases not matched to a gene: 10. Germline values: CDR1 SGHVS, CDR2 FNYEAQ. CDR3 length equals 18 residues. The chain links TRBV7-6 to TRBJ2-2, with 11 positions matching TRBD2. The material sequenced was naive CD8+ T cells sorted from blood. The sequence derives from a man younger than 35 in good health. The CDR3 protein is CASSLIGSGGARTGELFF. As DNA, the CDR3 is TGTGCCAGCAGCTTAATCGGTAGCGGGGGGGCCCGTACCGGGGAGCTGTTTTTT.